This record concerns one TCR beta chain sequence. Its antigen is as yet unknown. Treatment specified: 15 to 20 received Ad26.COV2.S at low or high dose, single or two shots; 5 received placebo; per-sample allocation not given. It was on day 63 after the first vaccine or placebo injection that samples were taken. Donor was an adult aged 18-55 years in Boston. Vaccine was an Ad26 vector expressing Wuhan-strain SARS-CoV-2 spike. These data come from a study of Ad26.COV2.S vaccination and SARS-CoV-2 variants. General study points: Recipients of vaccine and of placebo showed similar breadth of their non-spike TCR repertoires. Responses of T cells in total may have been underestimated by the TCR breadth and depth analyses.

TCRdb keeps only in-frame clones here, not all; method: immunoSEQ multiplex PCR. The table shows about 430,000 clones, with around 90% occurring only once. The origin of this receptor is a person aged 18-60 years who received the Ad26.COV2.S COVID-19 vaccine or a placebo. Sequenced material: peripheral blood, taken in a trial of Ad26.COV2.S vaccine versus placebo.

The CDR3 reads CASSRDHSYEQYF. CDR3 sequence (DNA): TGTGCCAGCAGTCGGGACCACTCCTACGAGCAGTACTTC. V gene TRBV6-5 combines with J gene TRBJ2-7; D may correspond to TRBD1 or TRBD2 (5 bases each). V was cut by 5 bases and J by 0 bases, with 8 bases left in between. The CDR3 sequence is 13 residues long. CDR1 and CDR2 (germline): MNHEY, SVGAGI.